The 10 T cell receptor beta chains presented below share a single source sample, sequenced in a study of cytomegalovirus exposure and HLA in healthy donors. The PCR was carried out with 60 Vbeta primers and 13 Jbeta primers. Repertoires were generated with immunoSEQ multiplex PCR, while TCRdb's copy carries only in-frame clones and drops some. Of about 140,000 clones in the sample, approximately 57% are singletons; the top ten hold around 1.8%. Sequences were obtained from PBMCs. All receptors derive from a male donor in good health and CMV-seronegative.

V gene TRBV9 combines with J gene TRBJ1-1; TRBD1 aligns across 8 bases. CDR1 and CDR2 (germline): SGDLS, YYNGEE. The CDR3 consists of 14 residues. Losses at the gene ends were 4 bases for V and 8 bases for J; bases not matched to a gene: 10. This chain's CDR3 is CASSFTSGTGEAFF. Here the CDR3 DNA reads TGTGCCAGCAGCTTCACTTCCGGGACAGGAGAAGCTTTCTTT.

This clone has more than one count but fewer than ten. The V call is TRBV7-9, the J call TRBJ1-4, with 8 nucleotides matching TRBD1. Germline CDR1 and CDR2: SEHNR and FQNEAQ (reference sequence). This CDR3 comprises 13 residues. J was trimmed by 8 bases and V by 8 bases; bases with no gene match: 7. As DNA, the CDR3 is TGTGCCAGCTTACCGGGACAGGAGGAAAAACTGTTTTTT. The encoded protein is CASLPGQEEKLFF.

V gene TRBV5-4 combines with J gene TRBJ2-3, with 7 nucleotides matching TRBD2. The junction had 12 bases not matched to a gene; V was cut back by 4 bases and J by 4 bases. This CDR3 spans 16 amino acids. Per germline, CDR1 SGHNT and CDR2 YYREEE (reference sequence). This CDR3 is CASSAGRRGRADTQYF. The DNA of the CDR3 is TGTGCCAGCAGCGCGGGACGGCGGGGGAGGGCAGATACGCAGTATTTT.

This rearrangement joins TRBV25-1 to TRBJ1-1; the D gene is possibly TRBD1 (5 bases). Trimming cost V 0 bases and J 5 bases, with 7 bases left between them. The CDR3 is 13 residues long. Germline CDR1 and CDR2: MGHDK and SYGVNS. As DNA, the CDR3 is TGTGCCAGCAGTGAATACGGGGGGACTGAAGCTTTCTTT. Protein sequence: CASSEYGGTEAFF.

The V gene is TRBV27, the J gene TRBJ1-1; D is perhaps TRBD1 (5 bases). Per germline, CDR1 MNHEY and CDR2 SMNVEV (reference sequence). The V end lost 6 bases, the J end lost 6 bases, and 11 bases lay between the germline ends. This CDR3 contains 12 residues. CDR3 residues: CASSPAGAEAFF. The CDR3 nucleotides read TGTGCCAGCAGCCCCGCGGGGGCTGAAGCTTTCTTT.

The genes are TRBV7-8 and TRBJ2-5, with 8 positions matching TRBD2. The V and J ends lost 5 bases and 1 base, in that order; junction bases with no gene match: 18. Germline CDR1 is SGHVS and CDR2 is FQNEAQ. This CDR3 has 19 amino acids. CDR3 nucleotides: TGTGCCAGCAGCCCCCCGGATCTATGGAGCGGGGGACTCCAAGAGACCCAGTACTTC. It specifies CASSPPDLWSGGLQETQYF.

This sequence joins TRBV9 and TRBJ1-4; maybe TRBD1 (6 bases). Germline CDR1 is SGDLS and CDR2 is YYNGEE. V dropped 4 bases and J dropped 4 bases, with 17 bases sitting between them. The CDR3 runs to 16 residues. The DNA of the CDR3 is TGTGCCAGCAGCCAAACCAGGGGCCGCCGTAATGAAAAACTGTTTTTT. Its translation is CASSQTRGRRNEKLFF.

The genes are TRBV18 and TRBJ2-2, with D unclear. The V and J ends lost 5 bases and 4 bases respectively, with 5 bases between them. Germline values: CDR1 KGHSH, CDR2 LQKENI. The CDR3 extends over 12 amino acids. Here the CDR3 reads CASSSSTGELFF. The CDR3 DNA follows: TGTGCCAGCTCATCTAGCACCGGGGAGCTGTTTTTT.

In its sample, this clone was seen a few times. The CDR3 here is CASSLQENTGELFF. The CDR3 DNA is TGTGCCAGCTCACTCCAGGAGAACACCGGGGAGCTGTTTTTT. This chain connects TRBV18 to TRBJ2-2; D gene unclear. The germline gives CDR1 KGHSH, CDR2 LQKENI. The V and J ends lost 4 bases and 1 base respectively, with 7 bases between them. The CDR3 sequence is 14 residues long.

The chain is built from TRBV2 and TRBJ2-1; possible D gene TRBD2, 6 bases. Trimming shortened V by 8 bases and J by 0 bases, and 11 bases separated the two germline ends. In germline, CDR1 is SNHLY, CDR2 FYNNEI. The CDR3 contains 14 residues. CDR3 protein: CASSGESSYNEQFF. CDR3 bases: TGTGCCAGCTCGGGGGAGAGCTCCTACAATGAGCAGTTCTTC. Based on the CDR3 plus reference TRBV2 and TRBJ2-1, the full variable domain is EPEVTQTPSHQVTQMGQEVILRCVPISNHLYFYWYRQILGQKVEFLVSFYNNEISEKSEIFDDQFSVERPDGSNFTLKIRSTKLEDSAMYFCASSGESSYNEQFFGPGTRLTVL.